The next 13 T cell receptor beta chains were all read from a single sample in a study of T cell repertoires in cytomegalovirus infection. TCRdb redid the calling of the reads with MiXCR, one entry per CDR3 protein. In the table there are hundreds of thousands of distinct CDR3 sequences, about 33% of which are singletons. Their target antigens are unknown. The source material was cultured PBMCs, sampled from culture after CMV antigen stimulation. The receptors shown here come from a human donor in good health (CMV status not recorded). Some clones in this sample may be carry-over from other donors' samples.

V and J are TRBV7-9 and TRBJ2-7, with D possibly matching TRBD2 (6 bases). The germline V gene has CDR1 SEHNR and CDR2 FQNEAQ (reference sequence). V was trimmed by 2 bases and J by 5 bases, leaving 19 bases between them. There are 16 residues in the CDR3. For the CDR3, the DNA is TGTGCCAGCAGCTTACGGCCGGGGGTACCTTGGGACGAGCAGTACTTC. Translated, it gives CASSLRPGVPWDEQYF.

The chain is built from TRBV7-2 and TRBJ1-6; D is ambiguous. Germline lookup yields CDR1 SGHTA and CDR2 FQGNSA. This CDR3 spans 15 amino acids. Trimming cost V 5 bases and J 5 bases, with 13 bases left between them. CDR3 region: CASSPQAPDNSPLHF. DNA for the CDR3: TGTGCCAGCAGCCCCCAGGCGCCAGATAATTCACCCCTCCACTTT.

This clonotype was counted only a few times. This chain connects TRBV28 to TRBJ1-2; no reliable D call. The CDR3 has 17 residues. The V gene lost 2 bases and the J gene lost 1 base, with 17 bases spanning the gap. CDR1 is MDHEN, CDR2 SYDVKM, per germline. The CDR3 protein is CASSLSGRDPLNYGYTF. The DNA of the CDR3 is TGTGCCAGCAGTTTAAGCGGTAGGGATCCACTTAACTATGGCTACACCTTC.

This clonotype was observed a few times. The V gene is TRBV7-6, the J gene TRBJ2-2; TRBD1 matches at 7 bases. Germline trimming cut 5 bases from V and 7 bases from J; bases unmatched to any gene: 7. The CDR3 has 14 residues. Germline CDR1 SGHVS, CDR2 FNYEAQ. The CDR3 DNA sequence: TGTGCCAGCAGCCTCCACAGGGGCGTCGGGGAGCTGTTTTTT. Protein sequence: CASSLHRGVGELFF.

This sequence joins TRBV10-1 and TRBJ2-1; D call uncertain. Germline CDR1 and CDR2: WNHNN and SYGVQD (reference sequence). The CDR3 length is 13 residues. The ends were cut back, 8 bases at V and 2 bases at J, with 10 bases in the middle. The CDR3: CASPRKAYNEQFF. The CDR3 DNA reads TGCGCCAGCCCCAGAAAGGCCTACAATGAGCAGTTCTTC.

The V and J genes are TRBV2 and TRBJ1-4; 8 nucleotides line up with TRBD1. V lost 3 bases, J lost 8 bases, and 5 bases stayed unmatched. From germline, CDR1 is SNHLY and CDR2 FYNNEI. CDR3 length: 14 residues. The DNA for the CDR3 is TGTGCCAGCAGTGACACAGGGGGTTCGGAAAAACTGTTTTTT. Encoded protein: CASSDTGGSEKLFF.

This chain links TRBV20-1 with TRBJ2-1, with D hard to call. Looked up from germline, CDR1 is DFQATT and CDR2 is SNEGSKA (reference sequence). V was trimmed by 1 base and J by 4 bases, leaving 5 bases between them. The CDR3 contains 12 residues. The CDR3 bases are TGCAGTGCTAGAGGACAATACAATGAGCAGTTCTTC. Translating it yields CSARGQYNEQFF.

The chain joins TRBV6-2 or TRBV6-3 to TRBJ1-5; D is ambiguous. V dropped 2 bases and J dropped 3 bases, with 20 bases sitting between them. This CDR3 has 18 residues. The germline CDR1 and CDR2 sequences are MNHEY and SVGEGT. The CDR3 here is CASSYRRLAGFANQPQHF. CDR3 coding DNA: TGTGCCAGCAGTTACCGGCGGCTAGCAGGTTTTGCCAATCAGCCCCAGCATTTT.

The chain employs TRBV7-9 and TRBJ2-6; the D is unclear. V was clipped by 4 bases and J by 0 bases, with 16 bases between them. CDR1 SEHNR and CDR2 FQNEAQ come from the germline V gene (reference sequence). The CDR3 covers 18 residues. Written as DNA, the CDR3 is TGTGCCAGCAGCTCTGACTCGAGAAAAGTCTCTGGGGCCAACGTCCTGACTTTC. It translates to CASSSDSRKVSGANVLTF.

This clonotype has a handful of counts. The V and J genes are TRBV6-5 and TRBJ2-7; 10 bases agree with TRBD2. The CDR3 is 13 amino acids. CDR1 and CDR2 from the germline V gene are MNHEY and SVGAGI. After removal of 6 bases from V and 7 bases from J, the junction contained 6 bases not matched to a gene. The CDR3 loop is CASRTSGTIEQYV. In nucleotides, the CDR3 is TGTGCCAGCAGAACTAGCGGGACTATTGAGCAGTACGTC.

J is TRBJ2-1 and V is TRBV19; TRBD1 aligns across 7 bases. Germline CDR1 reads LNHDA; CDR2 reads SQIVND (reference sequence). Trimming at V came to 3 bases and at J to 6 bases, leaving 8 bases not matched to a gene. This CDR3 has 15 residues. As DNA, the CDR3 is TGTGCCAGTAGTATGGGGGACCCAGGGGGCAATGAGCAGTTCTTC. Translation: CASSMGDPGGNEQFF.

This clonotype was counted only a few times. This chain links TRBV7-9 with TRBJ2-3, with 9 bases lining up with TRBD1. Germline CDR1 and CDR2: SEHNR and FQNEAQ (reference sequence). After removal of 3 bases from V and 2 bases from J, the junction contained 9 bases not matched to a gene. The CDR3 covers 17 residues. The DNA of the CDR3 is TGTGCCAGCAGCTTTGGGGACTACAGGGGGCCCACAGATACGCAGTATTTT. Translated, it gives CASSFGDYRGPTDTQYF.

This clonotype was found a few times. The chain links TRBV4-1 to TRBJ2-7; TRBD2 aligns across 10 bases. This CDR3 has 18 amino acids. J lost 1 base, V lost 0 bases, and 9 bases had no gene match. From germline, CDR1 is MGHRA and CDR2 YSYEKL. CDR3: CASSQDMSGREPSYEQYF. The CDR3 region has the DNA TGCGCCAGCAGCCAAGATATGAGCGGGAGGGAACCTTCCTACGAGCAGTACTTC.